Sequencing of this T cell receptor (beta chain) was carried out in a study of cytomegalovirus exposure and HLA in healthy donors (dated by TCRdb to about 2017). Context from the whole study: According to an earlier analysis of 587 of the donors, some 170 million T cells yielded over 90 million unique TCR beta sequences and 276 Gb of sequence data. The T cell repertoires of 666 subjects were profiled by immunosequencing and related to cytomegalovirus serostatus. The number of donors typed differed by locus, with 629-630 for A, B, C, DRB1 and DQB1, roughly 520 for DQA1, approximately 580 for DPA1, and over 400 for DPB1. An earlier analysis of around 580 of the donors used high-throughput TCR beta sequencing to judge whether each TCR beta V gene segment behaved as functional or pseudogenic. To predict cytomegalovirus infection status, the study combined high-throughput TCR immunosequencing, statistical association of individual TCRs with disease status, and machine learning. The study aimed to test whether signatures of past pathogen exposure could be identified by cataloging public T cell receptors. Among 398 genotyped donors of the cohort, an average of approximately 240,000 unique TCR beta nucleotide sequences were sequenced per donor, roughly 20% of them non-productive. In the later analysis, no new phenotypic data were used to find candidate immune exposures; instead, reliance was placed on TCR beta sequences and their occurrence across donors. In addition to the first cohort of 666 subjects, a separate validation cohort of 120 different subjects was used. HLA typing included class I and class II loci at four-digit resolution. Every repertoire in the discovery cohort had been generated on one and the same sequencing platform. In a later genetic analysis, genome-wide SNP genotypes for about 55% of the roughly 670 donors were used, and that subset was treated as a discovery cohort. A few DR-DQ haplotypes were treated as single units for association and clustering because of strong linkage in the cohort. In a later analysis, previously published TCR beta repertoires from hundreds of donors were re-analyzed and high-resolution HLA genotyping was added so that TCR occurrence patterns could be studied. Roughly 300 gigabases of sequencing data and tens of millions of unique TCR sequences were included in an early release covering 550 to 650 HLA-typed donors. The genetic ancestry cluster associated with self-reported Caucasian donors included 70% to 85% of the approximately 400 genotyped donors. Alongside the repertoire data, information on donor age, sex, ethnicity and CMV serostatus was compiled.

The cohort consisted of fewer than 700 healthy bone marrow donors. Cohort members were all nominally healthy when sampled, although unrecorded immune exposures were likely present. The donor tested CMV seronegative, placing the donor among the roughly 340 seronegative members of the cohort. A peripheral blood sample was provided by each donor, and peripheral blood mononuclear cells were used for TCR beta sequencing. The Qiagen DNeasy Blood Extraction Kit was used to extract genomic DNA from the blood cell samples. The V and J ends are trimmed by 0 bases and 5 bases, leaving 10 bases between them. The CDR3, from cysteine to phenylalanine, totals 15 residues. Kept here is only the CDR3 DNA, which spans 45 bases and is read in frame from base 1. Per the germline V gene (reference sequence), PRHDT is the CDR1 and FYEKMQ is the CDR2. In the case of this clone: Its target antigen remains unknown. Base qualities are not provided; no much larger clone lies one nucleotide away.

The study at large found these results: A later analysis found that HLA-associated TCR beta chains were more clonally expanded and had lower generation probabilities than equally common non-associated chains. A group of highly shared sequence variants was considered likely to be a technical artifact of the sequencing pipeline. A few of the identified cytomegalovirus-associated TCR beta chains were confirmed in vitro to be specific for cytomegalovirus antigens. The only immune exposure information available for the cohort was CMV serostatus. A total of 150 or so TCR beta chains were listed by the study as associated with cytomegalovirus. In a later analysis, more than 15,000 TCR beta sequences were associated with specific HLA alleles at a false discovery rate of 0.05. A further reported finding was that TCR beta sequences accurately predicted the HLA-A and HLA-B alleles for most subjects in the first cohort. Most TCR sequences were seen in very few donors, while some public TCRs were found in many individuals. Presence/absence analyses assumed roughly uniform sequencing depth across donors, an assumption that may not hold. Because counts were too low, some 17 rarely observed V segments, including chromosome 9 orphons, were excluded from the earlier analysis of several hundred of the donors. The authors suggested that the approach could potentially be extended to other disease states and immunological phenotypes. In a later analysis, most CMV-associated TCR beta chains were found to appear HLA-restricted, with HLA associations seemingly driven largely by CMV exposure. In an earlier analysis of around 600 of the donors, most TCR beta V segments were observed in productive rearrangements about 87% or about 30% of the time, broadly matching IMGT annotations. Some IMGT-functional V segments, including TRBV6-2 and TRBV6-3, could not be distinguished by the 87-base-pair reads and were therefore excluded. In a later analysis, several top co-occurrence clusters were reported to appear linked to parvovirus B19, influenza, CMV and Epstein-Barr virus. The classifier was reported to diagnose cytomegalovirus status with high specificity and sensitivity in both the original and validation cohorts. Assigning TCR associations to individual alleles was difficult when HLA alleles, especially DR and DQ, strongly co-occurred. A later genetic analysis reported fewer N-insertions in productive TCRs among donors in an Asian-associated ancestry cluster than the roughly 700-donor mean. V-gene and J-gene trimming of TCR beta chains was associated with a missense DCLRE1C variant in a later genetic analysis, and the association was replicated in an independent cohort. Correlated functional status among segregating V segments might be attributable to linkage disequilibrium, but an unknown experimental factor could not be ruled out. In this cohort, only TCR beta chains were sequenced, and detectable features were limited by the absence of alpha or paired-chain data. Because HLA typing was missing for some donors at each locus, association tests included only the typed subset. According to a later analysis, TCR association rates differed among HLA loci, with DRB1 alleles showing the most associated TCRs and HLA-C alleles showing the fewest.

Library preparation was by the immunoSEQ multiplex PCR assay. For the multiplex PCR, a mixture combining 60 forward primers for TCR Vbeta segments and 13 reverse primers for TCR Jbeta segments was used. A multiplex PCR assay on genomic DNA amplified the CDR3 region of rearranged TCR beta genes. Amplified TCR beta libraries were sequenced as 87-base-pair reads on the Illumina HiSeq System. From the authors' description of their analysis: A later analysis counted about 82 million unique TCR beta chains across the 550 to 750 repertoires, and around 9.9 million of these chains were shared by at least two donors. To remove PCR and sequencing errors, raw reads were error-corrected and collapsed into unique sequences using a nearest-neighbor algorithm that merged closely related sequences. CDR3 sequences were aligned to IMGT reference sequences to assign V, D and J gene segments. For a sequence to be retained, a match of at least six nucleotides was required to both a V gene segment and a J gene segment. A rearrangement was called productive if the CDR3 had no stop codons and remained in frame with V and J, and every other rearrangement was called non-productive. CDR3 was defined by IMGT convention, running from the second conserved V-encoded cysteine to the conserved J-encoded phenylalanine. In an earlier analysis of more than 550 of the donors, sequences lacking an unambiguous match to a single V gene segment were excluded. An earlier analysis of about 590 of the donors classified V segments as functional when productive rearrangements were above 56.7% and as segregating when the standard deviation between donors was above 5%. A statistical classification framework was developed to diagnose cytomegalovirus status using the catalog of TCR beta chain sequences. V and J gene assignment, in a later analysis, came from comparing TCR nucleotide sequences with IMGT/GENE-DB human TR gene sequences. In a later analysis, CDR3 sequences and most-parsimonious VDJ recombination scenarios were assigned using the TCRdist pipeline. In a later analysis, each TCR beta chain was defined by its CDR3 amino acid sequence together with its V-gene family, and reads lacking a unique V-gene family were excluded. To address suspected cross-contamination and a sequencing artifact, a later analysis removed 592 highly shared, low-generation-probability nucleotide sequences. A later analysis calculated a clonal expansion index for each public chain from normalized within-repertoire ranks of inferred template counts. In a later analysis, generation probabilities were computed using a VDJ recombination model fitted to out-of-frame rearrangements, and the results were checked against IGoR. In a later analysis, hypergeometric tests were used to score TCR-TCR, TCR-HLA and TCR-CMV co-occurrence, with a repertoire-size bias correction applied to TCR pairs. False discovery rates were estimated in a later analysis by permuting HLA or CMV assignments 20 times. In a later analysis, co-occurring TCRs were grouped using DBSCAN, and TCRdist sequence similarity was added for clustering within HLA-allele-positive subsets. Repertoires with fewer than 30,000 or more than 120,000 public chains, plus five repertoires with anomalous nucleotide sharing, were excluded from co-occurrence clustering. Held by TCRdb, this immuneACCESS table contains in-frame sequences only and omits some clones. Under half of the omission traces to an unresolved V gene where checked; the cause of the rest is unknown. For V, J and clone size, that table is used; D and trimming come from the DNA. In this sample the table shows about 160,000 clones, roughly 88% of which occur a single time. The leading ten clones occupy 0.95% to 1.5% of the sample.

The source material was PBMCs. The V and J genes are TRBV13 and TRBJ1-4; perhaps TRBD1 is the D gene, with 5 bases matching. This TCR was recovered from a boy younger than 10 in good health and CMV-seronegative. The sequenced DNA is TGTGCCAGCAGCTTAGGCGGGACTTCCAATGAAAAACTGTTTTTT. Its translation reads: CASSLGGTSNEKLFF.